This passage covers 13 T cell receptor beta chains from one sample sequenced in a study of blood T cell repertoires in COVID-19. Profiling relied on immunoSEQ multiplex PCR, and the TCRdb table lists in-frame clones only, not all of them. The sample records 85,000 to 130,000 clones, under 85% being singletons. The sequenced material came from peripheral blood. The receptor set was obtained from a woman aged 60 to 75 with acute or convalescent COVID-19.

The genes are TRBV6-1 and TRBJ2-3, with a possible D match to TRBD2 (7 bases). The germline CDR1 and CDR2 sequences are MNHNS and SASEGT. Between the trimmed V and J ends, which lost 3 bases and 1 base, there was a span of 20 bases. This CDR3 is 18 amino acids long. Here the CDR3 DNA reads TGTGCCAGCAGTGATGCAAGCGGGGCGACAGGACGCACAGATACGCAGTATTTT. Protein sequence: CASSDASGATGRTDTQYF.

The chain combines TRBV20-1 with TRBJ2-1; D might be TRBD2 (6 bases). Germline V lookup: CDR1 DFQATT, CDR2 SNEGSKA (reference sequence). CDR3 length equals 11 residues. V was clipped by 5 bases and J by 11 bases, with 13 bases between them. The CDR3 nucleotides read TGCAGTGCTGGCCCGGGGACTCAGCAGTTCTTC. This gives the protein CSAGPGTQQFF.

V gene TRBV27 combines with J gene TRBJ1-2, with 8 nucleotides matching TRBD1. Germline CDR1 reads MNHEY; CDR2 reads SMNVEV (reference sequence). The V segment lost 6 bases and the J segment 4 bases; nucleotides outside the gene matches: 7. The CDR3 covers 14 residues. CDR3 region: CASRKTGAPYGYTF. CDR3 coding DNA: TGTGCCAGCAGAAAGACAGGGGCCCCCTATGGCTACACCTTC.

The chain links TRBV7-2 to TRBJ1-2, with 7 bases that match TRBD1. J gave up 4 bases and V 7 bases, and 12 bases lay outside the gene matches. The length of the CDR3 is 15 residues. Looked up from germline, CDR1 is SGHTA and CDR2 is FQGNSA. The CDR3, as DNA: TGTGCCAGCACCCTAGACAGGGCCACCCTCTATGGCTACACCTTC. Protein: CASTLDRATLYGYTF. The variable domain in full, with the rest retrieved from reference TRBV7-2 and TRBJ1-2, is GAGVSQSPSNKVTEKGKDVELRCDPISGHTALYWYRQSLGQGLEFLIYFQGNSAPDKSGLPSDRFSAERTGGSVSTLTIQRTQQEDSAVYLCASTLDRATLYGYTFGSGTRLTVV.

Only one count was recorded for this clone. The rearrangement uses TRBV3-1 (or the pseudogene TRBV3-2) and TRBJ1-4; D is undetermined. The CDR3 spans 14 residues. Trimming left V 4 bases short and J 7 bases short, with 13 bases between. Germline V gene lookup returns CDR1 LGHDT and CDR2 YNNKEL (reference sequence). The CDR3: CASSPGARTEKLFF. CDR3 in DNA: TGTGCCAGCAGCCCGGGAGCCCGGACTGAAAAACTGTTTTTT.

The chain employs TRBV6-5 and TRBJ1-1; D not resolved. The CDR3 has 16 amino acids. Trimming took off 4 bases at V and 1 base at J, with 16 bases between the two ends. CDR1 and CDR2 from the germline V gene are MNHEY and SVGAGI. The CDR3 is CASSSPTSRENTEAFF. The CDR3 DNA follows: TGTGCCAGCAGTTCACCTACCTCGAGGGAGAACACTGAAGCTTTCTTT.

V and J are TRBV21-1 and TRBJ2-1; the D call TRBD1 from the table was never checked on the DNA. TRBV21-1 is a pseudogene locus. CDR3 length: 13 residues. CDR3 nucleotides: TGTGCCAGCAGCAAGGGACAAAACAATGAGCAGTTCTTC. This encodes CASSKGQNNEQFF.

This clone came up a few times. V gene TRBV7-9 combines with J gene TRBJ1-2; 7 bases line up with TRBD1. The CDR3 sequence is 18 residues long. Germline V gene lookup returns CDR1 SEHNR and CDR2 FQNEAQ (reference sequence). V lost 5 bases to trimming and J lost 5 bases; unmatched junction nucleotides: 20. CDR3 bases: TGTGCCAGCAGCCCCAGGGGGGACCAAAGAAGGGGACCATATGGCTACACCTTC. It yields the protein CASSPRGDQRRGPYGYTF.

This clone was found once. The rearrangement uses TRBV7-9 and TRBJ2-7, with D maybe TRBD1 (6 bases). V lost 5 bases and J lost 4, with 12 bases in between. CDR3 length: 13 amino acids. The germline V gene encodes CDR1 SEHNR and CDR2 FQNEAQ (reference sequence). CDR3 residues: CASSLIRGYEQYF. The CDR3 region has the DNA TGTGCCAGCAGCCTTATCAGGGGTTACGAGCAGTACTTC. Combining the CDR3 with reference TRBV7-9 and TRBJ2-7 gives the whole variable domain DTGVSQNPRHKITKRGQNVTFRCDPISEHNRLYWYRQTLGQGPEFLTYFQNEAQLEKSRLLSDRFSAERPKGSFSTLEIQRTEQGDSAMYLCASSLIRGYEQYFGPGTRLTVT.

This clone was seen more than once but under ten times. This sequence joins TRBV4-1 and TRBJ1-2, with a weak D call TRBD1 (6 bases). V lost 4 bases and J 4 bases, leaving 22 bases between the germline ends. CDR3 size: 17 residues. Per the germline V gene, CDR1 is MGHRA and CDR2 is YSYEKL. The CDR3 region is CASSPEGGSMASYGYTF. The DNA of the CDR3 is TGCGCCAGCAGCCCGGAGGGGGGGAGTATGGCTAGCTATGGCTACACCTTC.

This clone was found a few times. For the CDR3, the DNA is TGTGCCAGTGCTCAAAAGGACAGCGTAGTTCAGCCCCAGCATTTT. This translates into CASAQKDSVVQPQHF. J is TRBJ1-5 and V is TRBV19, with a possible D match to TRBD1 (6 bases). CDR3 size: 15 residues. Trimming pared 8 bases from V and 6 bases from J, leaving 20 bases between. In germline, CDR1 is LNHDA, CDR2 SQIVND (reference sequence).

The V and J genes are TRBV11-2 and TRBJ2-5; 9 positions match TRBD2. Germline assignment: CDR1 SGHAT and CDR2 FQNNGV. With V trimmed by 4 bases and J by 4 bases, 7 bases remained unmatched. CDR3 length: 15 amino acids. Written as DNA, the CDR3 is TGTGCCAGCAGCTACACTAGCGGGTCGCGAGAGACCCAGTACTTC. Amino acid sequence: CASSYTSGSRETQYF. Full variable domain (rest looked up from reference TRBV11-2 and TRBJ2-5): EAGVAQSPRYKIIEKRQSVAFWCNPISGHATLYWYQQILGQGPKLLIQFQNNGVVDDSQLPKDRFSAERLKGVDSTLKIQPAKLEDSAVYLCASSYTSGSRETQYFGPGTRLLVL.

V and J are TRBV11-2 and TRBJ2-6, with 10 bases fitting TRBD1. This CDR3 is built from 18 residues. CDR1 is SGHAT and CDR2 is FQNNGV in the germline V gene. Trimming removed 2 bases from V and 1 base from J; junction bases left unmatched: 5. CDR3 protein: CASSLLTGGASGANVLTF. The CDR3 region has the DNA TGTGCCAGCAGCTTATTGACAGGGGGCGCATCTGGGGCCAACGTCCTGACTTTC.